This T cell receptor (beta chain) was obtained from a study of molecular identifiers for immune sequencing clone quantification. Naive CD8 libraries were made from about 20,000 to 1,000,000 sorted cells, and they used 10%, 30% or 50% RNA. Sorting was used to obtain naive CD8 T cells (CD8+CD4-CCR7+CD45RA+). Study-level results: Under 1% of molecules in naive cells, but over 97% of effector molecules, belonged to clones above 20 RNA copies.

Both previously described methods and listed TCR primers were employed to make bulk TCR libraries. Via MiXCR, TCRdb re-called the PCR reads, giving one row per CDR3 protein. The table lists some 320,000 distinct CDR3 sequences, over 20% of them singletons. Trimming shortened V by 6 bases and J by 4 bases, and 12 bases separated the two germline ends. CDR3 size: 13 residues. This clonotype occurred once. Its antigen is still unknown. With a much larger clone just one base away, this may be a read error. This CDR3 is missing its conserved last phenylalanine or tryptophan, likely due to a read error. The rearrangement joins TRBV12-3 or TRBV12-4 to TRBJ1-2, with a tentative D call TRBD1 (6 bases). This receptor was taken from a human donor in good health. Some libraries in this study had Jurkat cell RNA spiked in. The sample taken for sequencing was naive CD8+ T cells from blood, with Jurkat cell RNA spiked in. Subset in this sample: FACS-sorted CD8+CD4-CCR7+CD45RA+ naive T cells. CDR3 coding DNA: TGTGCCAGCAGCCCGGGACAAGCCTATGGCTACACCATC. Its protein product is CASSPGQAYGYTI.